A single sample is the source of the 29 T cell receptor beta chains below, sequenced in a study of blood T cell repertoires in COVID-19. Assay used: immunoSEQ multiplex PCR; TCRdb lists only in-frame clones, some missing. The sample records about 180,000 clones, approximately 80% being singletons. The sample taken for sequencing was peripheral blood. The origin of the receptors is a human donor in a cohort sampled during active COVID-19.

The chain couples TRBV11-2 to TRBJ2-1, with 10 bases matching TRBD2. The germline V gene encodes CDR1 SGHAT and CDR2 FQNNGV. This CDR3 contains 16 residues. The trim removed 0 bases at V and 10 bases at J, leaving 9 bases unmatched. CDR3: CASSLEWSSGGLEQFF. The CDR3 DNA reads as TGTGCCAGCAGCTTAGAGTGGTCTAGCGGGGGACTAGAGCAGTTCTTC.

The rearrangement links TRBV9 to TRBJ1-2; 8 bases are a match to TRBD1. V trimming: 6 bases; J trimming: 4 bases; junction bases outside the gene matches: 14. CDR1 and CDR2 (germline): SGDLS, YYNGEE. The CDR3 runs to 16 residues. The CDR3, as DNA: TGTGCCAGCACCTTAGCAGCTGGACAGGGCCTCTATGGCTACACCTTC. As protein: CASTLAAGQGLYGYTF. Looking up the rest from reference TRBV9 and TRBJ1-2 gives the full variable domain: DSGVTQTPKHLITATGQRVTLRCSPRSGDLSVYWYQQSLDQGLQFLIQYYNGEERAKGNILERFSAQQFPDLHSELNLSSLELGDSALYFCASTLAAGQGLYGYTFGSGTRLTVV.

This clone was detected a few times. The V call is TRBV3-1 (or the pseudogene TRBV3-2), the J call TRBJ1-5; 8 positions agree with TRBD1. CDR3 size: 12 residues. The germline gives CDR1 LGHDT, CDR2 YNNKEL (reference sequence). The ends lost 6 bases at V and 9 bases at J; junction bases unmatched: 4. This CDR3 reads CASSQGARPQHF. CDR3 DNA: TGTGCCAGCAGTCAGGGGGCAAGGCCCCAGCATTTT.

V gene TRBV5-6 combines with J gene TRBJ2-7; TRBD1 aligns across 9 bases. CDR3 length equals 15 residues. CDR1 and CDR2 from the germline V gene are SGHDT and YYEEEE. Trimming cost V 4 bases and J 2 bases; bases outside gene matches: 7. The CDR3 loop is CASSAGTGLTYEQYF. In DNA, the CDR3 is TGTGCCAGCAGCGCAGGGACAGGGCTGACCTACGAGCAGTACTTC.

The chain employs TRBV18 and TRBJ1-2, with a weak D call TRBD1 (5 bases). This CDR3 has 13 amino acids. Germline V lookup: CDR1 KGHSH, CDR2 LQKENI. V was cut by 8 bases and J by 7 bases, with 17 bases left in between. The CDR3 coding sequence is TGTGCCAGCCAGGAGGGGACTCCCCTTGGCTACACCTTC. This encodes CASQEGTPLGYTF.

The chain recombines TRBV7-5 with TRBJ2-5; the D call TRBD2 from the table was never checked on the DNA. TRBV7-5 is noted as a pseudogene. The CDR3 length is 16 residues. The chain's CDR3 is CARRFELGLAEETQYF. Written as DNA, the CDR3 is TGTGCCAGAAGATTCGAACTGGGACTAGCGGAAGAGACCCAGTACTTC.

The chain recombines TRBV5-1 with TRBJ1-1; no clear D. The germline gives CDR1 SGHRS, CDR2 YFSETQ. V gave up 5 bases and J gave up 4 bases, with 21 bases separating them. This CDR3 has 16 amino acids. The CDR3 coding sequence is TGCGCCAGCAGGCCCCCCTACGACACGGGAAGCACTGAAGCTTTCTTT. This sequence encodes CASRPPYDTGSTEAFF.

This chain uses TRBV9 with TRBJ1-3; the D is unclear. This CDR3 region has 17 residues. Per germline, CDR1 SGDLS and CDR2 YYNGEE. Trimming removed 4 bases from V and 0 bases from J, with 17 bases in between. CDR3 residues: CASSPPAGPDSGNTIYF. The CDR3 nucleotides are TGTGCCAGCAGCCCGCCGGCAGGTCCGGACTCTGGAAACACCATATATTTT.

The rearrangement uses TRBV4-1 and TRBJ1-1; TRBD1 matches at 10 bases. This CDR3 has 15 residues. The ends lost 1 base at V and 6 bases at J; junction bases unmatched: 5. In germline, CDR1 is MGHRA, CDR2 YSYEKL. CDR3 protein: CASSQGKGTGAEAFF. The CDR3 region has the DNA TGCGCCAGCAGCCAAGGCAAAGGGACAGGGGCTGAAGCTTTCTTT.

The genes are TRBV6-5 and TRBJ1-6, with D uncertain. CDR1 and CDR2 (germline): MNHEY, SVGAGI. This CDR3 contains 14 residues. V lost 8 bases and J lost 8, with 16 bases in between. The CDR3 DNA reads as TGTGCCAGCTGGCATACGGCAGGTTATTCACCCCTCCACTTT. Protein: CASWHTAGYSPLHF.

The V gene is TRBV7-3, the J gene TRBJ2-7; possibly TRBD2 for D (5 bases). CDR1 and CDR2 from the germline V gene are SGHTA and FQGTGA. Trimming removed 4 bases from V and 0 bases from J, with 16 bases in between. The CDR3 is 16 amino acids. For the CDR3, the DNA is TGTGCCAGCAGCTCGGTCGGGGTAGGGCACTCCTACGAGCAGTACTTC. This gives the protein CASSSVGVGHSYEQYF.

This chain joins TRBV5-4 and TRBJ1-1; 7 bases fit TRBD1. The V and J ends lost 0 bases and 1 base, in that order; junction bases with no gene match: 9. The CDR3 totals 17 residues. In germline, CDR1 is SGHNT, CDR2 YYREEE (reference sequence). CDR3 loop: CASSLGGPGQKNTEAFF. The CDR3 coding sequence is TGTGCCAGCAGCTTGGGGGGACCGGGACAGAAGAACACTGAAGCTTTCTTT.

The chain joins TRBV3-1 (or the pseudogene TRBV3-2) to TRBJ1-4, with D hard to call. Between the trimmed V and J ends, which lost 1 base and 8 bases, there was a span of 14 bases. The CDR3 is made up of 15 amino acids. Germline values: CDR1 LGHDT, CDR2 YNNKEL (reference sequence). CDR3 in amino acids: CASSQGRVTQEKLFF. As DNA, the CDR3 is TGTGCCAGCAGCCAAGGTCGAGTGACACAGGAAAAACTGTTTTTT.

This chain uses TRBV29-1 with TRBJ1-1; D gene uncertain. This CDR3 is built from 12 residues. Per germline, CDR1 SQVTM and CDR2 ANQGSEA. V shed 5 bases and J shed 4 bases, with 11 bases lying between them. CDR3 residues: CSVYATGTEAFF. The CDR3 DNA sequence: TGCAGCGTTTATGCAACGGGCACTGAAGCTTTCTTT.

The chain couples TRBV18 to TRBJ1-5; possibly TRBD1 for D (5 bases). The CDR3 sequence is 15 residues long. V lost 6 bases and J 1 base, leaving 13 bases between the germline ends. Germline V gene sequence: CDR1 KGHSH, CDR2 LQKENI. CDR3 residues: CASSNQGKSNQPQHF. The DNA of the CDR3 is TGTGCCAGCTCTAACCAGGGAAAAAGCAATCAGCCCCAGCATTTT.

The rearrangement uses TRBV6-5 and TRBJ2-7; the match to TRBD1 covers 10 bases. V shed 4 bases, J shed 2 bases, and the junction held 8 bases outside the gene matches. CDR1 MNHEY and CDR2 SVGAGI come from the germline V gene. The CDR3 sequence is 16 residues long. Here the CDR3 DNA reads TGTGCCAGCAGTTTGACAGGGGGCATCTCGACCTACGAGCAGTACTTC. Its protein product is CASSLTGGISTYEQYF.

The chain uses TRBV7-9 and TRBJ1-2; D uncertain. V lost 5 bases to trimming and J lost 13 bases, with 11 bases between them. The CDR3 length is 10 residues. Germline V lookup: CDR1 SEHNR, CDR2 FQNEAQ (reference sequence). CDR3 region: CASSLLTVTF. CDR3 in DNA: TGTGCCAGCAGCCTCTTAACGGTCACCTTC. Together with reference TRBV7-9 and TRBJ1-2, the CDR3 gives the full variable domain: DTGVSQNPRHKITKRGQNVTFRCDPISEHNRLYWYRQTLGQGPEFLTYFQNEAQLEKSRLLSDRFSAERPKGSFSTLEIQRTEQGDSAMYLCASSLLTVTFGSGTRLTVV.

The chain uses TRBV5-1 and TRBJ2-1, with 8 bases that match TRBD2. The V and J ends lost 3 bases and 6 bases, in that order; junction bases with no gene match: 14. The V gene's germline CDR1 is SGHRS and CDR2 YFSETQ. This CDR3 region has 17 residues. The CDR3 DNA reads TGCGCCAGCAGCTCCTCCCAGGCGGGGGGCCCGGGCAATGAGCAGTTCTTC. Its protein is CASSSSQAGGPGNEQFF. The variable domain in full, completed from reference TRBV5-1 and TRBJ2-1, reads KAGVTQTPRYLIKTRGQQVTLSCSPISGHRSVSWYQQTPGQGLQFLFEYFSETQRNKGNFPGRFSGRQFSNSRSEMNVSTLELGDSALYLCASSSSQAGGPGNEQFFGPGTRLTVL.

This clone came up once. The V gene is TRBV9, the J gene TRBJ1-1, with D possibly being TRBD1 (5 bases). This CDR3 spans 15 amino acids. V dropped 0 bases and J dropped 7 bases, with 16 bases sitting between them. Germline values: CDR1 SGDLS, CDR2 YYNGEE. The CDR3 coding sequence is TGTGCCAGCAGCGTAGTCAATGGGTTCGGGGGTGAAGCTTTCTTT. This translates into CASSVVNGFGGEAFF.

This sequence joins TRBV3-1 (or the pseudogene TRBV3-2) and TRBJ1-5, with a weak D call TRBD1 (5 bases). The V gene's germline CDR1 is LGHDT and CDR2 YNNKEL (reference sequence). V lost 5 bases and J lost 1, with 18 bases in between. This CDR3 region has 17 residues. DNA for the CDR3: TGTGCCAGCAGCAGGGCGGGAGGGGCAGGCAGCAATCAGCCCCAGCATTTT. Its translation is CASSRAGGAGSNQPQHF.

The V and J genes are TRBV19 and TRBJ2-1; 12 bases agree with TRBD2. CDR1 LNHDA and CDR2 SQIVND come from the germline V gene (reference sequence). The CDR3 covers 17 residues. The junction had 11 bases not matched to a gene; V was cut back by 4 bases and J by 7 bases. The CDR3 DNA follows: TGTGCCAGTAGTACCACCGGACTAGCGGGGACCGGGAATGAGCAGTTCTTC. Translation gives CASSTTGLAGTGNEQFF. The whole variable domain, filled in from reference TRBV19 and TRBJ2-1, reads DGGITQSPKYLFRKEGQNVTLSCEQNLNHDAMYWYRQDPGQGLRLIYYSQIVNDFQKGDIAEGYSVSREKKESFPLTVTSAQKNPTAFYLCASSTTGLAGTGNEQFFGPGTRLTVL.

The V and J genes are TRBV19 and TRBJ2-3; 10 nucleotides agree with TRBD2. CDR1 and CDR2 (germline): LNHDA, SQIVND (reference sequence). The CDR3 is made up of 15 amino acids. The J segment lost 3 bases and the V segment lost 5 bases, leaving 5 bases of the junction unmatched. The CDR3 DNA is TGTGCCAGTAGTCTGGGGACTAGCGCTACAGATACGCAGTATTTT. Its protein product is CASSLGTSATDTQYF.

This rearrangement joins TRBV5-1 to TRBJ2-7; TRBD1 matches at 7 bases. Germline CDR1 SGHRS, CDR2 YFSETQ. The CDR3 totals 14 residues. J lost 2 bases, V lost 1 base, and 3 bases had no gene match. CDR3 in DNA: TGCGCCAGCAGCTTGACAGGGGCGGCCTACGAGCAGTACTTC. It codes for CASSLTGAAYEQYF.

The V and J genes are TRBV7-6 and TRBJ2-3; 7 bases agree with TRBD2. Looked up from germline, CDR1 is SGHVS and CDR2 is FNYEAQ. The CDR3 is 15 amino acids. V shed 4 bases and J 1 base; nucleotides not matched to a gene: 5. This CDR3 reads CASSSLAVRTDTQYF. CDR3 bases: TGTGCCAGCAGCTCCCTAGCGGTGCGCACAGATACGCAGTATTTT.

V usage is TRBV7-2 and J usage is TRBJ2-7, with TRBD1 identical over 9 bases. Trimming removed 6 bases from V and 4 bases from J; junction bases left unmatched: 10. CDR1 and CDR2 (germline): SGHTA, FQGNSA. The CDR3 covers 15 residues. The CDR3 nucleotides read TGTGCCAGCAGGGTCCAAACAGGGGGCCCTTACGAGCAGTACTTC. This encodes CASRVQTGGPYEQYF.

The chain combines TRBV3-1 (or the pseudogene TRBV3-2) with TRBJ2-5; D is undetermined. This CDR3 region has 13 residues. Per germline, CDR1 LGHDT and CDR2 YNNKEL (reference sequence). V was clipped by 2 bases and J by 0 bases, with 4 bases between them. CDR3 DNA: TGTGCCAGCAGCCAACGGTACCAAGAGACCCAGTACTTC. Translated: CASSQRYQETQYF.

V usage is TRBV9 and J usage is TRBJ2-7, with 7 nucleotides matching TRBD2. The CDR3 sequence is 16 residues long. After removal of 0 bases from V and 3 bases from J, the junction contained 9 bases not matched to a gene. The germline V gene has CDR1 SGDLS and CDR2 YYNGEE. The CDR3 spells CASSVDAGTTDYEQYF. CDR3 coding DNA: TGTGCCAGCAGCGTAGATGCCGGGACTACTGACTACGAGCAGTACTTC.

The chain has TRBV19 and TRBJ1-6, with TRBD1 as a possible D gene (5 bases). CDR1 is LNHDA, CDR2 SQIVND, per germline (reference sequence). This CDR3 contains 15 residues. With 1 base removed from V and 7 bases from J, the gap between germline ends came to 11 bases. The CDR3 reads CASSIVSEGNSPLHF. The CDR3 region has the DNA TGTGCCAGTAGTATAGTATCGGAGGGGAATTCACCCCTCCACTTT.

V is TRBV20-1 and J is TRBJ2-5; possibly TRBD1 for D (5 bases). The CDR3 is 11 residues long. Germline V gene lookup returns CDR1 DFQATT and CDR2 SNEGSKA (reference sequence). V lost 5 bases and J lost 3, with 7 bases in between. In DNA, the CDR3 is TGCAGTGCTGACAGAAAAGAGACCCAGTACTTC. Translated: CSADRKETQYF.